This T cell receptor (beta chain) was documented in a study of blood T cell repertoires in COVID-19. In the study overall: Acute and convalescent COVID-19 specimens originated in the United States, Italy and Spain. T cells, B-cell-depleted T cells, or PBMCs supplied cDNA or gDNA.

Libraries were prepared by immunoSEQ multiplex PCR; TCRdb keeps only in-frame clonotypes and omits some of them. The sample consists of about 32,000 clones, approximately 95% of them appearing once. The sample holds one count of this clone. In germline, CDR1 is MGHRA, CDR2 YSYEKL. The CDR3 loop spans 15 amino acids. Trimming removed 4 bases from V and 0 bases from J, with 12 bases in between. J is TRBJ1-2 and V is TRBV4-1; D is unresolved. This sequence was found in a male donor with active COVID-19. Sequenced: peripheral blood. This chain's CDR3 is CASSLTEGANYGYTF. CDR3 sequence (DNA): TGCGCCAGCAGCCTGACTGAGGGCGCTAACTATGGCTACACCTTC.